This record looks at one T cell receptor (beta chain) sequence and its context. Authors' data handling: Reference gene primer amplification yielded estimated nucleated cell counts. Sequencing used immunoSEQ multiplex PCR; TCRdb keeps in-frame clones, though not all of them. V and J calls and clone size are given by that table; D and trimming were obtained from the DNA. The top ten hold 2.2% of the sample, which has about 300,000 clones, 70% to 90% seen once. This entry is derived from a study of blood T cell repertoires in COVID-19. Background on the study: Sources were T cells, B-cell-depleted T cells, or PBMCs; the material itself was cDNA or gDNA.

With 6 bases removed from V and 0 bases from J, the gap between germline ends came to 15 bases. Germline CDR1 reads SNHLY; CDR2 reads FYNNEI. This CDR3 is 16 amino acids long. Participants were placed into cohorts based on the clinical history they reported. Cohort 3 recovery required two negative PCRs, clearance, or symptom resolution. This TCR was sampled from a man under 40 who had recovered from COVID-19. V and J are TRBV2 and TRBJ1-3; D is possibly TRBD1 (5 bases). Sequences were obtained from PBMCs or T cells enriched from blood (not recorded which). The DNA of the CDR3 is TGTGCCAGCAGAGACCACCAGGGTTCCTCTGGAAACACCATATATTTT. This gives the protein CASRDHQGSSGNTIYF.